The source of this TCR beta chain is a study of blood T cells in healthy people across ages. For the second PCR, which ran for about 6 to 12 cycles, a sample-barcoded 5' primer and a J-beta primer mix were used. In TCRdb, the 5' RACE reads were re-called with MiXCR into one record per CDR3 protein. The data show 450,000 to 600,000 distinct CDR3 sequences, about 26% seen once. The V end was cut by 5 bases, the J end by 7 bases, with 11 bases between. Germline CDR1 SQVTM, CDR2 ANQGSEA. This CDR3 spans 11 amino acids. The sample also formed part of further work on T cells of mothers and their children.

Specimen: blood. The genes are TRBV29-1 and TRBJ1-1, with TRBD1 as a possible D gene (6 bases). The origin of this receptor is a boy aged 2 to 9 in good health. In nucleotides, the CDR3 is TGCAGCGTTCAGGGGCAGATTGAAGCTTTCTTT. Protein: CSVQGQIEAFF.